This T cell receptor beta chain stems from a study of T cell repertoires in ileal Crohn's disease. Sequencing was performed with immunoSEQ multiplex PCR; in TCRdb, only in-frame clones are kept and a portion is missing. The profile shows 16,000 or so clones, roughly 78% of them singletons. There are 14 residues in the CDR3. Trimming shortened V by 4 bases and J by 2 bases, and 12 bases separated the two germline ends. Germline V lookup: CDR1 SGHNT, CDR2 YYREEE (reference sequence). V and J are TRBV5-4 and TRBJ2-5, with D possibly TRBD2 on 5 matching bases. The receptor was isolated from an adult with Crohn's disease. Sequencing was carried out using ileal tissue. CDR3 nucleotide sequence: TGTGCCAGCAGCGGGGTGGGGAGACAAGAGACCCAGTACTTC. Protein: CASSGVGRQETQYF.